This T cell receptor beta chain was recorded in a study of blood T cell repertoires in COVID-19 (dated by TCRdb to 2020 to 2022). As for the study more broadly: Collaborator samples came from the United States, Italy and Spain and covered acute and convalescent phases of COVID-19. The material from the prospective study consisted of cDNA or gDNA derived from T cells, B-cell-depleted T cells, or PBMCs. Deeply sampled blood TCRbeta repertoires from subjects exposed to, actively infected with, or recovered from COVID-19 were included in the dataset. The repertoires were made available in a free public database intended to serve as a resource for research on the immune response to SARS-CoV-2. Samples came from the ongoing ImmuneRACE study (first 160 participants) plus 1,254 subjects from 6 global collaborators. Sample metadata almost always included a de-identified subject ID, COVID-19 status, age in years and sex. Where available, HLA class I and class II types were obtained from metadata supplied by the sample provider rather than from assay-based typing. Broad study findings and their caveats: The amount of clinical and demographic metadata varied by source and participant and was provided uncurated.

As to this clone: Its antigen specificity is not known. No base qualities exist here, and no much larger clone lies one base off it.

The collaborating institutions used their own protocols to collect whole blood in K2EDTA tubes. Collaborator samples were shipped for TCRbeta analysis as frozen whole blood, isolated PBMCs, or DNA extracted from either sample type. The CDR3 goes from the cysteine to the phenylalanine over 20 residues. Just CDR3 DNA is preserved here, 60 bases in frame from base 1. V has 1 base trimmed and J has 4 bases trimmed; junction bases matching no gene number 21. According to the germline V gene, CDR1 reads LGHNA and CDR2 reads YNFKEQ. TCRbeta CDR3 regions were amplified from genomic DNA by means of the immunoSEQ Assay, a bias-controlled multiplex PCR. In the source study's methods: Nucleated cell counts per sample were estimated from amplification of reference gene primers within the assay. To quantify the absolute abundance of each unique TCRbeta CDR3 rearrangement, sequence reads were collapsed and filtered. For each sample, productive Simpson clonality was calculated as the square root of Simpson's diversity index across productive rearrangements. Here the immuneACCESS table is served through TCRdb, limited to in-frame sequences with V and J called. Missing clones are a known gap in these copies; in checked studies unresolved V genes cover under half, and the rest lacks a known reason. From that table come the V and J calls and clone size; the DNA was used to work out D and trimming. The sample yields over 600,000 clones; 90% were counted once. Over 0.2% of the sample is taken by the ten largest.

This TCR was sampled from a young woman with acute or convalescent COVID-19. Sequencing was performed on peripheral blood. The rearrangement joined TRBV4-2 to TRBJ2-7; 8 bases in the junction line up with TRBD1. This receptor carries the CDR3 CASSQGPLKDRALRWYEQYF. The nucleotides are TGTGCCAGCAGCCAAGGTCCCCTAAAGGACAGGGCCCTTAGATGGTACGAGCAGTACTTC.